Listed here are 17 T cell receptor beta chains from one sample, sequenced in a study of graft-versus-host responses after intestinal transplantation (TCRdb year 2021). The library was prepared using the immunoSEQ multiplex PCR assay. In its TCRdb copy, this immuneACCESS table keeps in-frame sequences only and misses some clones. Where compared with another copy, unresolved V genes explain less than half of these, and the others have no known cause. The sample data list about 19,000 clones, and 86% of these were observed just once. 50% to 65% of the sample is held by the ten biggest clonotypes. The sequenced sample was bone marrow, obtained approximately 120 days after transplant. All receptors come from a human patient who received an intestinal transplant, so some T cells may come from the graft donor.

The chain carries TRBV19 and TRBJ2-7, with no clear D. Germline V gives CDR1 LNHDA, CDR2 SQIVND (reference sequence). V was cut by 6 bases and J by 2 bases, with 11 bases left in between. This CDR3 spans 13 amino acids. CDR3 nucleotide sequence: TGTGCCAGTAGGAGAGGTGGGACCTACGAGCAGTACTTC. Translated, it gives CASRRGGTYEQYF.

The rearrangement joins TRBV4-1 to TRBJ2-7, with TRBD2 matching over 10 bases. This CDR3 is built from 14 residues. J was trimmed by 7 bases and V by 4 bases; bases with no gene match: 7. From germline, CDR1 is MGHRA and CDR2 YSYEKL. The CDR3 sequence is CASSLSGRAEEQYF. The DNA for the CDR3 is TGCGCCAGCAGCCTAAGCGGGAGGGCCGAGGAGCAGTACTTC.

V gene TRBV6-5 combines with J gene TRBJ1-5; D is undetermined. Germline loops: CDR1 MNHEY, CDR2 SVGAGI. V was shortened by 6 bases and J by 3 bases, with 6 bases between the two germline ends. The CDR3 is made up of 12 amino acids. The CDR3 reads CASSHPNQPQHF. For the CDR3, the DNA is TGTGCCAGCAGCCACCCCAATCAGCCCCAGCATTTT.

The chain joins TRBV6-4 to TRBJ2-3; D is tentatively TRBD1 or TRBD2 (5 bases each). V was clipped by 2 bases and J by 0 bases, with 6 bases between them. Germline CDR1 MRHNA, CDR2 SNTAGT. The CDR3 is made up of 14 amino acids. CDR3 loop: CASSDGGSTDTQYF. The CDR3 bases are TGTGCCAGCAGTGACGGGGGTAGCACAGATACGCAGTATTTT.

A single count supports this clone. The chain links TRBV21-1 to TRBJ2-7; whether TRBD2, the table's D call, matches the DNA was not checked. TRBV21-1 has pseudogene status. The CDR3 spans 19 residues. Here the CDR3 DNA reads TGTGCCAGCAGCAAAGTTGCAACTAGCGGGAGGGCCAGCTCCTACGAGCAGTACTTC. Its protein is CASSKVATSGRASSYEQYF.

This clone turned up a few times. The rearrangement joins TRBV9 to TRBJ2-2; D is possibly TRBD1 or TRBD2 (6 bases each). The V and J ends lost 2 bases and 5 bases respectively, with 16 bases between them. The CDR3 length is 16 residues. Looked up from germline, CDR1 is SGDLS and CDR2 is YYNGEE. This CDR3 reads CASSVGGQGTTGELFF. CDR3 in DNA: TGTGCCAGCAGCGTTGGGGGGCAGGGAACAACCGGGGAGCTGTTTTTT. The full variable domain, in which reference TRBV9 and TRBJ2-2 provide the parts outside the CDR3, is DSGVTQTPKHLITATGQRVTLRCSPRSGDLSVYWYQQSLDQGLQFLIQYYNGEERAKGNILERFSAQQFPDLHSELNLSSLELGDSALYFCASSVGGQGTTGELFFGEGSRLTVL.

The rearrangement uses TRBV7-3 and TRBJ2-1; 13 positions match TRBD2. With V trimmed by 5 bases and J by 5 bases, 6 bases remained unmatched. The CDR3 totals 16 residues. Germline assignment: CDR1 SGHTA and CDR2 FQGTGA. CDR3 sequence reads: CASSPGTSGTNNEQFF. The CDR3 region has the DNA TGTGCCAGCAGCCCGGGGACTAGCGGGACCAACAATGAGCAGTTCTTC.

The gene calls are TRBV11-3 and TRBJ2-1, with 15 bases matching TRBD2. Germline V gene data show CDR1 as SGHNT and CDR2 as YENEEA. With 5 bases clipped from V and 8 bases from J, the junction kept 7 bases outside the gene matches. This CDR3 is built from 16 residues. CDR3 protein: CASSPGTSGRMDEQFF. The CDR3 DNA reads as TGTGCCAGCAGCCCCGGGACTAGCGGGAGGATGGATGAGCAGTTCTTC.

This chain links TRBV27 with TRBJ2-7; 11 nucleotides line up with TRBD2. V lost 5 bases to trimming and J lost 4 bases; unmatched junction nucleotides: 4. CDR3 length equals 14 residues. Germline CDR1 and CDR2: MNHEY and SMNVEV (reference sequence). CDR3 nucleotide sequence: TGTGCCAGCAGTCCTAGCGGGAGGACATACGAGCAGTACTTC. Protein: CASSPSGRTYEQYF.

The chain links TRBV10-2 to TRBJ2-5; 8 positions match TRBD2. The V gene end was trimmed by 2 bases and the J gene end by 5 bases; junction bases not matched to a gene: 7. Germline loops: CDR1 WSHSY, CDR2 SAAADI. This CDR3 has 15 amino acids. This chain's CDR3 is CASSEDPGGRETQYF. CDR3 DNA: TGCGCCAGCAGTGAGGATCCGGGGGGGAGGGAGACCCAGTACTTC.

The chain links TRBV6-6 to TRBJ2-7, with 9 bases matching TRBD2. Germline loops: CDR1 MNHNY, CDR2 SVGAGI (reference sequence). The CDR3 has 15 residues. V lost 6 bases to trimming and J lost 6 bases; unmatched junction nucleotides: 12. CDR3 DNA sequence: TGTGCCAGCAGCTACCCGGGGAGACTAGCGGTCGAGCAGTACTTC. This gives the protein CASSYPGRLAVEQYF.

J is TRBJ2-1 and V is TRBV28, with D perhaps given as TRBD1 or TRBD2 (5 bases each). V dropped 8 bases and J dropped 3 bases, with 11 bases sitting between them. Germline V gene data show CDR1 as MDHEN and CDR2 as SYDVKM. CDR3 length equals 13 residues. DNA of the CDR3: TGTGCCAGCCGGGGCACCAACTACAATGAGCAGTTCTTC. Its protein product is CASRGTNYNEQFF.

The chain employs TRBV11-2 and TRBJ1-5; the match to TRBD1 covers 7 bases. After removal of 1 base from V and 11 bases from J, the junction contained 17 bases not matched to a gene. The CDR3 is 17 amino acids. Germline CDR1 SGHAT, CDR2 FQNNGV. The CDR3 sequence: CASSLGGPGQTLWAQHF. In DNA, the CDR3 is TGTGCCAGCAGCTTAGGGGGACCGGGACAGACCTTGTGGGCCCAGCATTTT. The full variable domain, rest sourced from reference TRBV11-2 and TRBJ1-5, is EAGVAQSPRYKIIEKRQSVAFWCNPISGHATLYWYQQILGQGPKLLIQFQNNGVVDDSQLPKDRFSAERLKGVDSTLKIQPAKLEDSAVYLCASSLGGPGQTLWAQHFGDGTRLSIL.

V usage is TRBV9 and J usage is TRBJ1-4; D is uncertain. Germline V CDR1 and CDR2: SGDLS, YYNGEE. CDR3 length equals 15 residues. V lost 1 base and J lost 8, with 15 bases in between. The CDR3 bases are TGTGCCAGCAGCGTATCTTCCCGAATGGGGGAAAAACTGTTTTTT. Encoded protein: CASSVSSRMGEKLFF.

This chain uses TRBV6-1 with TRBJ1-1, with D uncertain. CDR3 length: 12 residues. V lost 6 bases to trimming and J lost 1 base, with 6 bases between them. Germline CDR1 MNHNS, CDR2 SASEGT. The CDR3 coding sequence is TGTGCCAGCAGCTACAGGAACACTGAAGCTTTCTTT. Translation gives CASSYRNTEAFF.

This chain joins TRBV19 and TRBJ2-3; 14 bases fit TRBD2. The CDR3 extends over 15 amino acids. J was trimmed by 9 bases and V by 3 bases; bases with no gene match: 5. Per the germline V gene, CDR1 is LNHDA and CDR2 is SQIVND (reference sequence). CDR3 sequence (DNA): TGTGCCAGTAGTATTGGGACTAGCGGGAGATTAACGCAGTATTTT. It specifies CASSIGTSGRLTQYF.

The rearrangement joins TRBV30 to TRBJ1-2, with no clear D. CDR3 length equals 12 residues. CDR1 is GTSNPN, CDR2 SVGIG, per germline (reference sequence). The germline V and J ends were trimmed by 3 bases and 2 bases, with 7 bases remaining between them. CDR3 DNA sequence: TGTGCCTGGAGCGGGTTAAACTATGGCTACACCTTC. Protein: CAWSGLNYGYTF.